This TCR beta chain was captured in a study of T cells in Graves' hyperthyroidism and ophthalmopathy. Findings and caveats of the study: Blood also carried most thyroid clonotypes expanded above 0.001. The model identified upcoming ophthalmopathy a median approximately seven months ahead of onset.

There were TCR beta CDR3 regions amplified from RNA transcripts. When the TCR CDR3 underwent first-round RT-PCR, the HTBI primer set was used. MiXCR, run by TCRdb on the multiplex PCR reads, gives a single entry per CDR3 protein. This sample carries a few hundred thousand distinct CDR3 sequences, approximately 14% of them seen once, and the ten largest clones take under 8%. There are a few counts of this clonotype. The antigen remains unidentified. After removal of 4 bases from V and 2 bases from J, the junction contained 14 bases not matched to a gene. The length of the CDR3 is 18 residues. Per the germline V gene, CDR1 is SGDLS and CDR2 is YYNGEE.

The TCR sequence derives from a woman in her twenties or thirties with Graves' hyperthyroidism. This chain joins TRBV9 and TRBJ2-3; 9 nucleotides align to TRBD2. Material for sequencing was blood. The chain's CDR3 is CASSSLKASGTHTDTQYF. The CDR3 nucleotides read TGTGCCAGCAGCAGTCTCAAGGCTAGCGGGACCCACACAGATACGCAGTATTTT.